This T cell receptor beta chain appears in the sequencing data of a study of shared clonotypes between healthy human individuals. Study-level information: The cohort had a couple of women and three men, ages 18 to 49.

Terminally differentiated effector memory CD45RA+ cells were excluded from the naive CD8 cells, which were CD45RO-negative and positively selected for CCR7. The germline V gene has CDR1 LGHNA and CDR2 YSLEER. Germline trimming cut 2 bases from V and 3 bases from J; bases unmatched to any gene: 16. The CDR3 runs 18 residues. In the authors' workflow: There were no quality scores in the junction-only immunoSEQ sequences, so filtering differed. Only in-frame clones appear in the TCRdb table, and some are missing; sequencing was by immunoSEQ multiplex PCR. V and J calls and clone size are given by that table; D and trimming were obtained from the DNA. The sample shows millions of clones, approximately 94% of them seen only once.

The sample taken for sequencing was naive CD8+ T cells from PBMCs. The receptor comes from a man between 18 and 29 years old in good health. Some clones in this sample may be carry-over from other donors' samples. The chain couples TRBV4-3 to TRBJ2-7; 7 bases map to TRBD1. The CDR3 reads CASSQIYAPGTAFYEQYF. CDR3 coding DNA: TGCGCCAGCAGCCAAATATATGCCCCCGGGACAGCCTTCTACGAGCAGTACTTC.